The rows below give T cell receptor beta chains drawn from one sample of a study of cytomegalovirus exposure and HLA in healthy donors. Assay: immunoSEQ multiplex PCR; the TCRdb copy retains only in-frame clones and omits some. The table records more than 150,000 clones, 75% to 90% of them present only once. Sample: PBMCs. These receptors were collected from a man in his forties in good health and CMV-seropositive. Each CDR3 is given with its conserved first and last residue. The D gene is left open where the match is weak. The size of a clone is reported for some rows only, either as once, few or many, or as a class for expanded clones.

DNA,CDR3,V,size,J,D
TGTGCCAGCAGTTTAGCGGCATCCTACGAGCAGTACTTC,CASSLAASYEQYF,TRBV7-6,-,TRBJ2-7,-
TGTGCCAGCAGTTACAGGTTCTTCCTAGCTTCCTACGAGCAGTACTTC,CASSYRFFLASYEQYF,TRBV6-5,-,TRBJ2-7,-
TGTGCCACCAGCAGAGATCGGGGTCAGCCCCAGCATTTT,CATSRDRGQPQHF,TRBV15,-,TRBJ1-5,-
TGTGCCAGCAGATTAGCGGGGGGCACAGATACGCAGTATTTT,CASRLAGGTDTQYF,TRBV7-3,-,TRBJ2-3,TRBD2
TGTGCCAGCTCACCAGGGACAGCCGGTCAGCCCCAGCATTTT,CASSPGTAGQPQHF,TRBV18,-,TRBJ1-5,TRBD1
TGTGCCAGCAGCGAACTTGGGGCTAGGACGTACGAGCAGTACTTC,CASSELGARTYEQYF,TRBV7-2,-,TRBJ2-7,-
TGTGCCAGCAGCTTGGAGTGGGCTAGCGGGTGGCAAGAGACCCAGTACTTC,CASSLEWASGWQETQYF,TRBV5-6,once,TRBJ2-5,TRBD2
TGTGCCAGCAGCACTGGCGGGGGCACTGAAGCTTTCTTT,CASSTGGGTEAFF,TRBV9,few,TRBJ1-1,-
TGTGCTAGTGGTTTGGTACTAGCGGGGGACGCAGAGACCCAGTACTTC,CASGLVLAGDAETQYF,TRBV12-5,-,TRBJ2-5,TRBD2
TGTGCCAGCAGCGTACCGGGACAGTGGACTCAGAGGAATACGCAGTATTTT,CASSVPGQWTQRNTQYF,TRBV7-2,-,TRBJ2-3,TRBD1
TGTGCCAGCACCCCTCGAGGGAGCTCTGGAAACACCATATATTTT,CASTPRGSSGNTIYF,TRBV7-9,-,TRBJ1-3,-
TGTGCCAGCAGCTCCGGACTAGCGGGCTTCCAAGAGACCCAGTACTTC,CASSSGLAGFQETQYF,TRBV11-2,-,TRBJ2-5,TRBD2
TGTGCCACGGGACAGCTGATTCAAGTGCGTAATTCACCCCTCCACTTT,CATGQLIQVRNSPLHF,TRBV6-4,-,TRBJ1-6,TRBD1
TGTGCCAGCAGCTACCGGGACACCTCCTACGAGCAGTACTTC,CASSYRDTSYEQYF,TRBV5-6,-,TRBJ2-7,-
TGTGCCAGCAGCCCCGGAGGTAGAAACACCATATATTTT,CASSPGGRNTIYF,TRBV7-2,-,TRBJ1-3,-
TGTGCCAGCAGGACTTTTCTTCCGGGACAGGGAGACTACGAGCAGTACTTC,CASRTFLPGQGDYEQYF,TRBV7-8,-,TRBJ2-7,TRBD1
TGTGCCAGCAGCTTAGGCAGGGTCGAGACCCAGTACTTC,CASSLGRVETQYF,TRBV7-3,once,TRBJ2-5,-
TGTGCCAGCAGCCCTCGAATTTGGGACAGGGCATTCTTC,CASSPRIWDRAFF,TRBV9,-,TRBJ2-1,TRBD1
TGTGCCAGCAGCGGAGTCAGCGGGGGGGTTTCCTACAATGAGCAGTTCTTC,CASSGVSGGVSYNEQFF,TRBV7-9,-,TRBJ2-1,TRBD2
TGTGCCAGCAGCCCGGACAGGGTGCCTCAGCCCCAGCATTTT,CASSPDRVPQPQHF,TRBV7-2,few,TRBJ1-5,TRBD1
TGCAGTGCTCATAAAGAGTCCCAGTACTTC,CSAHKESQYF,TRBV20-1,-,TRBJ2-5,-
TGTGCCAGCAGCCAAGGGGTCGGGGAGGCCCAGTACTTC,CASSQGVGEAQYF,TRBV11-2,-,TRBJ2-5,-
TGTGCCAGCAGTTCAACACGCCGGGACAATGAGCAGTTCTTC,CASSSTRRDNEQFF,TRBV25-1,-,TRBJ2-1,-
TGTGCCAGCAGTATAAGCAGGACAGGGGAAGGCTACACCTTC,CASSISRTGEGYTF,TRBV27,-,TRBJ1-2,TRBD1
TGTGCCAGCAGCCAAGCCGGCAGGGCCAGCGAGCAGTACTTC,CASSQAGRASEQYF,TRBV14,-,TRBJ2-7,-
TGTGCCAGCAGTTCTTCCGGTACGGGGACTAATGAAAAACTGTTTTTT,CASSSSGTGTNEKLFF,TRBV7-9,-,TRBJ1-4,-
TGTGCCAGCAGTTCAGGGTCCTTTTTTTACGAGCAGTACTTC,CASSSGSFFYEQYF,TRBV27,-,TRBJ2-7,-
TGTGCCAGCAGCTTAATGACTAGCCGTATCGATACGCAGTATTTT,CASSLMTSRIDTQYF,TRBV11-1,-,TRBJ2-3,TRBD2
TGTGCCAGTAGTATGAACAGGGCTTACGAGCAGTACTTC,CASSMNRAYEQYF,TRBV19,-,TRBJ2-7,-
TGTGCCAGCAGCTGGGACAGGGGCTACGAGCAGTACTTC,CASSWDRGYEQYF,TRBV7-3,once,TRBJ2-7,TRBD1
TGTGCCACCAGCTCCCGGGTTCCCGGCGAGCAGTACTTC,CATSSRVPGEQYF,TRBV15,-,TRBJ2-7,-
TGTGCCAGCAGGTCCGGACTAGCGGGGTACGAGCAGTACTTC,CASRSGLAGYEQYF,TRBV5-4,-,TRBJ2-7,TRBD2
TGTGCCAGCACCCGGGACTTCTGGGCTAACTATGGCTACACCTTC,CASTRDFWANYGYTF,TRBV28,-,TRBJ1-2,-
TGTGCCAGCAGTTATGGCAGGAACACAGATACGCAGTATTTT,CASSYGRNTDTQYF,TRBV6-6,-,TRBJ2-3,-
TGTGCCAGCAGTGACTTACTAGGCGGGGAGCTGTTTTTT,CASSDLLGGELFF,TRBV6-4,-,TRBJ2-2,-
TGTGCCAGCAGCCAGGGTTCAGGGCGGGACACAGATACGCAGTATTTT,CASSQGSGRDTDTQYF,TRBV5-8,-,TRBJ2-3,-
TGTGCCAGCAGCTTATCGGGACAGAACTATGGCTACACCTTC,CASSLSGQNYGYTF,TRBV7-8,-,TRBJ1-2,TRBD1
TGCGCCAGCAGCCAAGATAGGGGCCAGACTTTGGAAAAACTGTTTTTT,CASSQDRGQTLEKLFF,TRBV4-3,-,TRBJ1-4,-
TGTGCCAGCGCAGGCGTGGGACTAGCGGCGGGCGAGCAGTACTTC,CASAGVGLAAGEQYF,TRBV6-6,-,TRBJ2-7,TRBD2
TGTGCCAGCAGGGGCGGACAGCCCTACGAGCAGTACTTC,CASRGGQPYEQYF,TRBV5-8,few,TRBJ2-7,-
TGTGCCAGCAGCCTCGGGGAGTCCTACGAGCAGTACTTC,CASSLGESYEQYF,TRBV11-3,-,TRBJ2-7,-
TGCAGCGTGATCGGGACAGAGAACACCGGGGAGCTGTTTTTT,CSVIGTENTGELFF,TRBV29-1,-,TRBJ2-2,TRBD1
TGTGCCAGCACCAAAAGGGGGGGGCGCGGCTACACCTTC,CASTKRGGRGYTF,TRBV7-9,-,TRBJ1-2,-
TGTGCCAGCAGTACCTTACAGGGACCCTACGAGCAGTACTTC,CASSTLQGPYEQYF,TRBV6-5,-,TRBJ2-7,-
TGTGCCAGCAGCTCGATACAAAACACTGAAGCTTTCTTT,CASSSIQNTEAFF,TRBV7-9,few,TRBJ1-1,-
TGTGCCAGCAGCTTGCGGAAGTCATCGACGGATACGCAGTATTTT,CASSLRKSSTDTQYF,TRBV7-6,-,TRBJ2-3,-
TGTGCCATCAGTCCCCTGGGGAGGAACACTGAAGCTTTCTTT,CAISPLGRNTEAFF,TRBV10-3,-,TRBJ1-1,-